The entry below describes one T cell receptor (beta chain). CDR1 is SGHKS, CDR2 YYEKEE, per germline (reference sequence). Trimming removed 4 bases from V and 3 bases from J, with 8 bases in between. The CDR3 totals 14 residues. The data derive from a study of patients and donors after allogeneic stem cell transplantation. A single record per CDR3 protein comes from TCRdb applying MiXCR to the RT-PCR reads. This sample has 200,000 to 250,000 distinct CDR3 sequences, with around two fifths found just once. Specimen: blood, either unsorted or a sorted T cell fraction (not recorded which). This TCR was recovered from a human donor who was either an allogeneic HSCT recipient or a stem cell or donor lymphocyte infusion donor (not recorded which). It is not recorded whose cells these are; they may come from a transplant donor. This rearrangement joins TRBV5-5 to TRBJ1-6; no clear D. CDR3 in amino acids: CASSLVVYNSPLHF. The DNA of the CDR3 is TGTGCCAGCAGCCTCGTTGTCTATAATTCACCCCTCCACTTT.